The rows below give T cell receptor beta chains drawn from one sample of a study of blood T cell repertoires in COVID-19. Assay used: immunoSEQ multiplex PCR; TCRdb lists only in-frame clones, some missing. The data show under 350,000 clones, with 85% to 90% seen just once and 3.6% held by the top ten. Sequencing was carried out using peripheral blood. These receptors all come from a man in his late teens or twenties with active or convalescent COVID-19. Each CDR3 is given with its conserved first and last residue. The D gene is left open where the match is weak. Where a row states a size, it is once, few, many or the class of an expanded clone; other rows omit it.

CASSSGTSGYNEQFF	TGTGCCAGCAGCTCGGGGACTAGCGGATACAATGAGCAGTTCTTC	TRBV7-6	TRBJ2-1	.	TRBD2
CASSDRQEETQYF	TGTGCCAGCAGCGATCGACAGGAAGAGACCCAGTACTTC	TRBV7-9	TRBJ2-5	.	.
CATAGTDQETQYF	TGTGCCACCGCCGGGACAGACCAAGAGACCCAGTACTTC	TRBV19	TRBJ2-5	once	TRBD1
CASSVAGGLQETQYF	TGTGCCAGCAGCGTAGCTGGGGGACTACAAGAGACCCAGTACTTC	TRBV9	TRBJ2-5	.	TRBD2
CASGLASGVHTDTQYF	TGTGCTAGTGGTTTGGCTAGCGGGGTACACACAGATACGCAGTATTTT	TRBV12-5	TRBJ2-3	.	TRBD2
CASSYSRGGANYGYTF	TGTGCCAGCAGTTACTCTCGGGGAGGGGCTAACTATGGCTACACCTTC	TRBV6-5	TRBJ1-2	.	.
CASSLGAAIYEQYF	TGTGCCAGCAGCTTAGGAGCGGCCATCTACGAGCAGTACTTC	TRBV11-2	TRBJ2-7	.	.
CATSRLAAGELFF	TGTGCCACCAGCAGACTAGCGGCCGGGGAGCTGTTTTTT	TRBV15	TRBJ2-2	.	TRBD2
CASSLAGGLEKLFF	TGTGCCAGCAGCTTAGCCGGGGGTTTAGAAAAACTGTTTTTT	TRBV7-2	TRBJ1-4	.	.
CASSSRDRDEKLFF	TGTGCCAGCTCCTCGAGGGACAGAGATGAAAAACTGTTTTTT	TRBV19	TRBJ1-4	.	TRBD1
CASSEAPGGMNTEAFF	TGTGCCAGCAGTGAAGCGCCGGGAGGAATGAACACTGAAGCTTTCTTT	TRBV2	TRBJ1-1	.	.
CASSLEGFGYTF	TGTGCCAGCAGCTTGGAGGGGTTCGGCTACACCTTC	TRBV7-2	TRBJ1-2	.	.
CASSLDQWAYGYTF	TGTGCCAGCAGCTTAGATCAGTGGGCCTATGGCTACACCTTC	TRBV7-2	TRBJ1-2	once	.
CAWVHIDTQYF	TGTGCCTGGGTTCACATAGATACGCAGTATTTT	TRBV30	TRBJ2-3	.	.
CASSFRGNEQYF	TGTGCCAGCAGTTTTAGGGGAAACGAGCAGTACTTC	TRBV12-3/TRBV12-4	TRBJ2-7	.	.
CASSLEAAGYTF	TGTGCCAGCAGTCTTGAAGCTGCTGGCTACACCTTC	TRBV2	TRBJ1-2	.	.
CASSSETGTNEKLFF	TGCGCCAGCAGCTCGGAGACAGGGACTAATGAAAAACTGTTTTTT	TRBV5-1	TRBJ1-4	.	TRBD1
CASSDIKGAQETQYF	TGTGCCAGCAGCGACATCAAGGGGGCCCAAGAGACCCAGTACTTC	TRBV14	TRBJ2-5	.	TRBD1
CASSEFAGSRGDTDTQYF	TGCGCCAGCAGTGAGTTCGCGGGATCGCGGGGGGATACAGATACGCAGTATTTT	TRBV10-2	TRBJ2-3	.	TRBD2
CASSQGAGGGTQYF	TGCGCCAGCAGTCAAGGAGCGGGAGGTGGTACGCAGTATTTT	TRBV10-2	TRBJ2-3	.	TRBD2
CATSERGLGQETQYF	TGTGCCACCAGTGAACGGGGACTAGGGCAAGAGACCCAGTACTTC	TRBV24-1	TRBJ2-5	.	TRBD2
CATGQNTAGELFF	TGTGCCACAGGACAGAACACGGCCGGGGAGCTGTTTTTT	TRBV24-1	TRBJ2-2	many	.
CASSFLGRASYNEQFF	TGTGCCAGCAGCTTTCTAGGGAGGGCTTCCTACAATGAGCAGTTCTTC	TRBV11-2	TRBJ2-1	.	TRBD2
CASSVETGGGYTF	TGTGCCAGCAGCGTAGAAACAGGGGGTGGCTACACCTTC	TRBV9	TRBJ1-2	.	TRBD1
CASSPDTRSYNEQFF	TGCGCCAGCAGCCCCGACACCCGCTCCTACAATGAGCAGTTCTTC	TRBV5-1	TRBJ2-1	.	.
CASSLQGATEAFF	TGCGCCAGCAGCTTGCAGGGGGCGACTGAAGCTTTCTTT	TRBV5-1	TRBJ1-1	.	TRBD1
CASSLGPNSPLHF	TGTGCCAGTAGTCTTGGGCCTAATTCACCCCTCCACTTT	TRBV19	TRBJ1-6	.	.
CASSPLGQHYEQYF	TGTGCCAGCAGCCCCTTGGGACAGCACTACGAGCAGTACTTC	TRBV6-5	TRBJ2-7	.	TRBD1
CASSSVRDRGTGELFF	TGTGCCAGCAGCTCAGTCCGGGACAGGGGGACCGGGGAGCTGTTTTTT	TRBV13	TRBJ2-2	.	TRBD1
CASRPSGGAVNEQFF	TGTGCCAGCAGACCCAGCGGGGGGGCCGTGAATGAGCAGTTCTTC	TRBV9	TRBJ2-1	once	TRBD2
CATTSGSEAFF	TGTGCCACCACCTCGGGATCTGAAGCTTTCTTT	TRBV24-1	TRBJ1-1	.	.
CASSIQGTGIYGYTF	TGTGCCAGTAGTATACAAGGGACAGGCATATATGGCTACACCTTC	TRBV19	TRBJ1-2	.	TRBD1
CASSSWDGRNQPQHF	TGTGCCAGCAGTTCGTGGGACGGGAGAAATCAGCCCCAGCATTTT	TRBV6-5	TRBJ1-5	.	.
CASSSQTGNTQYF	TGCGCCAGCAGCTCTCAAACAGGGAATACGCAGTATTTT	TRBV5-1	TRBJ2-3	.	.
CASSLTTGGDFSTNEKLFF	TGTGCCAGCAGTCTTACTACAGGGGGCGATTTCTCAACTAATGAAAAACTGTTTTTT	TRBV6-2/TRBV6-3	TRBJ1-4	.	TRBD1
CATSDLGGIPLSTDTQYF	TGTGCCACCAGTGATTTGGGGGGGATCCCCCTTAGCACAGATACGCAGTATTTT	TRBV24-1	TRBJ2-3	.	.
CASSEYSGVNTEAFF	TGTGCCAGCAGTGAGTATTCAGGGGTGAACACTGAAGCTTTCTTT	TRBV2	TRBJ1-1	.	.
CAWNRGSPPVYEQYF	TGTGCCTGGAACCGCGGGAGCCCGCCGGTATATGAGCAGTACTTC	TRBV30	TRBJ2-7	.	TRBD2